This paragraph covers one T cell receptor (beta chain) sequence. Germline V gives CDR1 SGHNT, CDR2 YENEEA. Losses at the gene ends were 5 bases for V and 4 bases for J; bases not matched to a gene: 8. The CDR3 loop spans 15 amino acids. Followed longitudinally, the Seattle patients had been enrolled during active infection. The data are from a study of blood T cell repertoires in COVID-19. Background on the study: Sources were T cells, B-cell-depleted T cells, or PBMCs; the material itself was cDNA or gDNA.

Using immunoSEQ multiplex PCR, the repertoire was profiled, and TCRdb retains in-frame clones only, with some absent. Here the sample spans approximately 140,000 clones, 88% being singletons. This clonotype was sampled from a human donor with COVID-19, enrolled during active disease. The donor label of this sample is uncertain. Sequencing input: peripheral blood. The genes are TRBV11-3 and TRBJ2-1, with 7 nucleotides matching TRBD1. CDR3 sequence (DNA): TGTGCCAGCAGCAAGGGGGCGGGCGAGTACAATGAGCAGTTCTTC. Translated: CASSKGAGEYNEQFF.